This TCR beta chain was sequenced during a study of cytomegalovirus exposure and HLA in healthy donors. Study-level background: For the roughly 400 genotyped donors, roughly 80% fell within the Caucasian-associated ancestry cluster. Whole-study results and caveats: Later on, an analysis tied around 17,000 TCR beta sequences to HLA alleles at 0.05 false discovery rate. In a later analysis, an Asian-associated ancestry cluster reportedly showed fewer N-insertions than the approximately 640-donor mean.

As concerns this clone: Its antigen remains unidentified.

Primers for the PCR totalled 60 Vbeta and 13 Jbeta. TCRdb's table, derived via immunoSEQ multiplex PCR, lists solely in-frame clones and lacks some. The data show roughly 190,000 clones, around 76% seen once. CDR3 length: 15 amino acids. The germline V gene has CDR1 SGHVS and CDR2 FQNEAQ. Trimming stripped 1 base from V and 1 base from J, with 10 bases between. This chain connects TRBV7-8 to TRBJ2-5; maybe TRBD2 (6 bases). The sequence was obtained from a woman in her twenties or thirties in good health and CMV-seropositive. The sample consisted of PBMCs. In nucleotides, the CDR3 is TGTGCCAGCAGCTTAGGGCGGGAAGTCCAAGAGACCCAGTACTTC. The encoded protein is CASSLGREVQETQYF.